The 19 T cell receptor beta chains in this list originate from one sample, sequenced in a study of radiotherapy plus CTLA-4 blockade in lung cancer. The repertoire was sequenced with immunoSEQ multiplex PCR; TCRdb's copy has only in-frame clones and lacks some. The sample gives around 130,000 clones, approximately 90% of which show up once; 6.9% is in the top ten. This material consisted of peripheral blood, taken from a patient treated with radiotherapy plus ipilimumab. All receptors derive from a human donor with non-small cell lung cancer that progressed on radiotherapy plus ipilimumab.

This clone has only one observation. The chain employs TRBV21-1 and TRBJ2-7. TRBV21-1 is labeled a pseudogene. The length of the CDR3 is 13 residues. The CDR3 region has the DNA TGTGCCAGCAGCAAGCCCCGATCCTACGAGCAGTACTTC. Its translation is CASSKPRSYEQYF.

The chain joins TRBV7-3 to TRBJ2-5; 9 bases are shared with TRBD2. Trimming took 8 bases from V and 1 from J; bases not matched to a gene: 2. Germline CDR1 reads SGHTA; CDR2 reads FQGTGA. The CDR3 has 13 residues. The CDR3 loop reads CASALAGQETQYF. CDR3 DNA sequence: TGTGCCAGCGCACTAGCGGGCCAAGAGACCCAGTACTTC.

The rearrangement uses TRBV29-1 and TRBJ2-1, with D maybe TRBD2 (5 bases). Germline CDR1 reads SQVTM; CDR2 reads ANQGSEA. V lost 6 bases to trimming and J lost 4 bases, with 10 bases between them. The CDR3 covers 12 residues. CDR3: CSVLARYNEQFF. The DNA for the CDR3 is TGCAGCGTCCTAGCAAGGTACAATGAGCAGTTCTTC.

V and J are TRBV11-2 and TRBJ1-1, with no clear D. Trimming cost V 2 bases and J 7 bases, with 8 bases left between them. Germline loops: CDR1 SGHAT, CDR2 FQNNGV. This CDR3 has 12 residues. The CDR3 DNA sequence: TGTGCCAGCAGCTTAAAGGGTATTGAAGCTTTCTTT. It specifies CASSLKGIEAFF.

The chain combines TRBV11-2 with TRBJ1-4, with D possibly matching TRBD1 (5 bases). V lost 7 bases, J lost 10 bases, and 22 bases lay in between. The CDR3 runs to 15 residues. CDR1 and CDR2 (germline): SGHAT, FQNNGV. The CDR3 reads CASTPIPGVRGKLFF. CDR3 bases: TGTGCCAGCACACCTATTCCGGGGGTCCGGGGAAAACTGTTTTTT.

This clone is a singleton in its sample. The chain joins TRBV7-3 to TRBJ2-5; the D is unclear. V was shortened by 2 bases and J by 5 bases, with 12 bases between the two germline ends. Germline V CDR1 and CDR2: SGHTA, FQGTGA. The CDR3 contains 14 residues. The CDR3 loop reads CASSLGGGVETQYF. Written as DNA, the CDR3 is TGTGCCAGCAGCTTAGGTGGCGGAGTGGAGACCCAGTACTTC.

This clone was counted between two and nine times. V and J are TRBV7-9 and TRBJ2-7, with 15 positions matching TRBD2. CDR1 is SEHNR and CDR2 is FQNEAQ in the germline V gene (reference sequence). V dropped 4 bases and J dropped 0; count of bases not matched to a gene: 1. This CDR3 is 16 amino acids long. CDR3 in amino acids: CASSWGLAGGSYEQYF. CDR3 nucleotides: TGTGCCAGCAGCTGGGGACTAGCGGGAGGCTCCTACGAGCAGTACTTC.

The chain has TRBV5-5 and TRBJ2-3; a possible D gene is TRBD2 (5 bases). This CDR3 comprises 12 residues. Trimming cost V 3 bases and J 10 bases, with 12 bases left between them. Germline V lookup: CDR1 SGHKS, CDR2 YYEKEE (reference sequence). CDR3: CASSSFGLAQYF. The CDR3 DNA follows: TGTGCCAGCAGCTCGTTCGGACTGGCGCAGTATTTT.

The V call is TRBV9, the J call TRBJ2-7; 7 bases agree with TRBD2. Trimming removed 4 bases from V and 6 bases from J; junction bases left unmatched: 10. The CDR3 extends over 14 amino acids. CDR1 and CDR2 from the germline V gene are SGDLS and YYNGEE. The CDR3 sequence is CASSPRTSQGEQYF. In DNA, the CDR3 is TGTGCCAGCAGCCCAAGGACTAGTCAGGGCGAGCAGTACTTC.

The V gene is TRBV5-1, the J gene TRBJ2-1, with 9 bases matching TRBD1. The CDR3 is 15 residues long. In germline, CDR1 is SGHRS, CDR2 YFSETQ. V was pared by 0 bases and J by 8 bases, with 6 bases of the junction left unmatched. The DNA of the CDR3 is TGCGCCAGCAGCTTGGCCGGGACAGGGATGGATGAGCAGTTCTTC. Translation: CASSLAGTGMDEQFF.

The V call is TRBV2, the J call TRBJ1-5; maybe TRBD1 (6 bases). CDR3 length equals 16 residues. V was clipped by 2 bases and J by 4 bases, with 15 bases between them. The germline CDR1 and CDR2 sequences are SNHLY and FYNNEI. CDR3 loop: CASSERGGGRNQPQHF. The CDR3 DNA reads TGTGCCAGCAGTGAAAGGGGGGGAGGGAGAAATCAGCCCCAGCATTTT.

With regard to this clone: The junction does not match germline at one end; this may be a read error. The chain is built from TRBV28 and TRBJ2-7; 12 bases agree with TRBD2. The CDR3 contains 16 residues. Per the germline V gene, CDR1 is MDHEN and CDR2 is SYDVKM. The CDR3 nucleotides are TGTGCCAGCAGTTTAAGCCCCGGGACTAGCGGGCTACCCCCAGACTTC. It encodes CASSLSPGTSGLPPDF.

The chain couples TRBV7-6 to TRBJ2-3; 11 bases map to TRBD2. Germline CDR1 is SGHVS and CDR2 is FNYEAQ. This CDR3 comprises 17 residues. V lost 5 bases, J lost 3 bases, and 10 bases stayed unmatched. For the CDR3, the DNA is TGTGCCAGCAGCCATAGGGGGGGACTAGCGGAAACAGATACGCAGTATTTT. Amino acids: CASSHRGGLAETDTQYF.

In the case of this clone: An end of the junction differs from the germline gene, which may be a read error. This chain joins TRBV7-7 and TRBJ1-4; D unresolved. The CDR3 runs 15 residues. CDR1 and CDR2 from the germline V gene are SSHAT and FNYEAQ (reference sequence). The CDR3, as DNA: TGTGCTAGCAGCCCCGGCAGAGACTTTAATGAAAAACTGTTTTTT. This translates into CASSPGRDFNEKLFF.

This clone was detected a few times. J is TRBJ1-1 and V is TRBV6-6; tentative D call: TRBD1 (5 bases). V was shortened by 4 bases and J by 1 base, with 10 bases between the two germline ends. This CDR3 is 14 amino acids long. Germline lookup yields CDR1 MNHNY and CDR2 SVGAGI (reference sequence). For the CDR3, the DNA is TGTGCCAGCAGTTCCGGGGGAGGGAACACTGAAGCTTTCTTT. Amino acids: CASSSGGGNTEAFF.

The sample holds one count of this clone. This sequence joins TRBV6-5 and TRBJ2-3; 8 nucleotides agree with TRBD2. The trim removed 4 bases at V and 5 bases at J, leaving 8 bases unmatched. CDR1 and CDR2 (germline): MNHEY, SVGAGI. This CDR3 region has 15 residues. The CDR3 spells CASSWGAGEEDTQYF. CDR3 nucleotide sequence: TGTGCCAGCAGTTGGGGAGCGGGAGAAGAAGATACGCAGTATTTT.

The chain couples TRBV18 to TRBJ1-1; unclear D gene. Trimming removed 3 bases from V and 1 base from J, with 12 bases in between. Germline CDR1 reads KGHSH; CDR2 reads LQKENI. This CDR3 contains 15 residues. In DNA, the CDR3 is TGTGCCAGCTCACCTGTTCAGCAGCCGAACACTGAAGCTTTCTTT. Translating it yields CASSPVQQPNTEAFF.

The sample holds a few counts of this clone. The chain joins TRBV6-5 to TRBJ2-1; tentatively, D is TRBD1 or TRBD2 (5 bases each). The CDR3 runs to 15 residues. The V gene lost 6 bases and the J gene lost 7 bases, with 19 bases spanning the gap. From germline, CDR1 is MNHEY and CDR2 SVGAGI. The CDR3 here is CASSPRDVKGNEQFF. The CDR3 DNA reads TGTGCCAGCAGCCCCCGGGACGTCAAGGGGAATGAGCAGTTCTTC.

CDR3 DNA sequence: TGTGCCAGCAGGCTGGACAGGAACAATCAGCCCCAGCATTTT. Residues: CASRLDRNNQPQHF. The V gene is TRBV27, the J gene TRBJ1-5; TRBD1 agrees at 7 bases. J gave up 3 bases and V 6 bases, and 5 bases lay outside the gene matches. The germline V gene encodes CDR1 MNHEY and CDR2 SMNVEV (reference sequence). CDR3 length equals 14 residues.